The T cell receptor (beta chain) under discussion was sequenced for a study of T cell responses to AZD1222 COVID-19 vaccine. Study-wide results and limits: Repertoires were collected only later (after the peak T cell response had occurred). Donors skewed white British and female; clonal diversity was possibly underestimated. Just 6 or 7 people given AZD1222 tested seropositive at baseline. Vaccine-associated CD4 TCRs ranged over spike, dominating at 160-218 and 743-854.

V lost 2 bases to trimming and J lost 4 bases, with 8 bases between them. CDR1 and CDR2 (germline): MNHEY, SVGAGI. This CDR3 is built from 13 residues. Sequencing used immunoSEQ multiplex PCR; TCRdb keeps in-frame clones, though not all of them. This sample has 80,000 to 90,000 clones, with approximately 90% found just once. Notes on this clone: The antigen is not known.

The sample here was peripheral blood, taken on day 0 of MenACWY control vaccination. This sequence originates from an adult in good health. V gene TRBV6-5 combines with J gene TRBJ2-5, with D uncertain. The CDR3 region is CASSYMKGETQYF. CDR3 sequence (DNA): TGTGCCAGCAGTTACATGAAGGGAGAGACCCAGTACTTC.